This is a list of T cell receptor beta chains from one sample in a study of response to subunit inactivated influenza vaccine. TCRdb recomputed calls from the RT-PCR reads with MiXCR, one row per CDR3 protein. Of hundreds of thousands of distinct CDR3 sequences listed, approximately 14% are singletons. The sequenced sample was PBMCs from blood, obtained roughly 15 days before vaccination. The receptors come from a middle-aged man who received an inactivated influenza vaccine. Each CDR3 is given with its conserved first and last residue. The D gene is left open where the match is weak. Clone size appears in some rows only: once, few, many, or a class for an expanded clone.

V,J,D,size,DNA,CDR3
TRBV25-1,TRBJ2-4,.,few,TGTGCCAGCAGTCTGACGGGTTCCAAAAACATTCAGTACTTC,CASSLTGSKNIQYF
TRBV2,TRBJ2-1,.,.,TGTGCCAGCAGTGAAGTTCTTGGGGAGCAGTTCTTC,CASSEVLGEQFF
TRBV9,TRBJ2-3,TRBD2,few,TGTGCCAGCAGCGTATCCGGGAGCGGGGAAGATACGCAGTATTTT,CASSVSGSGEDTQYF
TRBV18,TRBJ2-1,.,many,TGTGCCAGCTCCCCCGCCAGGGAGTACAATGAGCAGTTCTTC,CASSPAREYNEQFF
TRBV10-3,TRBJ2-3,TRBD2,few,TGTGCCATCAGACTAGCGAAAAGCACAGATACGCAGTATTTT,CAIRLAKSTDTQYF
TRBV7-9,TRBJ1-1,.,few,TGTGCCAGCAGCTTAGGCGAGAAGGGAACCGGAGCTTTCTTT,CASSLGEKGTGAFF
TRBV29-1,TRBJ1-5,TRBD1,many,TGCAGCGCACTGACAGGGGGAGGCAATCAGCCCCAGCATTTT,CSALTGGGNQPQHF
TRBV19,TRBJ2-6,.,few,TGTGCCAGTAACCCAGTTGTCGGGAGCCGTGTATCTGGGGCCAACGTCCTGACTTTC,CASNPVVGSRVSGANVLTF
TRBV20-1,TRBJ1-5,.,few,TGCAGTGGGCGGTCGGGCAATCAGCCCCAGCATTTT,CSGRSGNQPQHF
TRBV4-3,TRBJ1-1,.,few,TGCGCCAGCAGCCAAGAAGTCAACCGCCGGGGCACTGAAGCTTTCTTT,CASSQEVNRRGTEAFF
TRBV15,TRBJ1-2,TRBD1,.,TGTGCCACCAGCAGAGTCACAGGGGGCGGGGGCTATGGCTACACCTTC,CATSRVTGGGGYGYTF
TRBV9,TRBJ2-7,TRBD1,many,TGTGCCAGCAGCGGACAGGGCTACGAGCAGTACTTC,CASSGQGYEQYF
TRBV5-6,TRBJ2-2,.,many,TGTGCCAGCAGCTTGTTGCGGGTCGGGGAGCTGTTTTTT,CASSLLRVGELFF
TRBV4-3,TRBJ1-2,TRBD1,.,TGCGCCAGCAGCCAAGGTGAGGGGGCGGACTATGGCTACACCTTC,CASSQGEGADYGYTF
TRBV14,TRBJ2-1,TRBD2,few,TGTGCCAGCAGCCAAGGCCTAGCGGTTTTTTACAATGAGCAGTTCTTC,CASSQGLAVFYNEQFF
TRBV7-2,TRBJ2-2,TRBD1,few,TGTGCCAGCGGACAGGGGACCGGGGAGCTGTTTTTT,CASGQGTGELFF
TRBV27,TRBJ2-6,TRBD1,few,TGTGCCAGCAGACGCGGGACAGGGACCTCTGGGGCCAACGTCCTGACTTTC,CASRRGTGTSGANVLTF
TRBV19,TRBJ2-2,TRBD1,few,TGTGCCAGCCGACAGGGGGCCACCGGGGAGCTGTTTTTT,CASRQGATGELFF
TRBV2,TRBJ2-5,.,.,TGTGCCAGCAGAGTTGGGGCCTGGAAGACCCAGTACTTC,CASRVGAWKTQYF
TRBV18,TRBJ2-7,.,few,TGTGCCAGCTCACCGGGGGCTTCCTACGAGCAGTACTTC,CASSPGASYEQYF
TRBV20-1,TRBJ2-3,TRBD2,.,TGCAGTGCCAGTGGCTACAGCGGGGTCACAGATACGCAGTATTTT,CSASGYSGVTDTQYF
TRBV7-6,TRBJ2-3,.,.,TGTGCCAGCAGCAGAACTCAGGGTCCGGGGATGAAGCAGTATTTT,CASSRTQGPGMKQYF
TRBV10-3,TRBJ2-3,.,.,TGTGCCATCCAGGGGTCAGATACGCAGTATTTT,CAIQGSDTQYF
TRBV20-1,TRBJ1-2,.,many,TGCAGTGCCCCCCCGGGGACCGTTAACTATGGCTACACCTTC,CSAPPGTVNYGYTF
TRBV3-1,TRBJ2-2,TRBD2,.,TGTGCCAGCAGCCTTCGTACTAGCGGTGCGAACACCGGGGAGCTGTTTTTT,CASSLRTSGANTGELFF
TRBV18,TRBJ1-6,TRBD1,.,TGTGCCAGCTCCCCCGGGACAGGGGGCAATTCACCCCTCCACTTT,CASSPGTGGNSPLHF
TRBV4-1,TRBJ2-1,TRBD2,few,TGCGCCAGCAGCCAAAAAAATTCGGCGGGCCTAGCGGTGCACGATGAGCAGTTCTTC,CASSQKNSAGLAVHDEQFF
TRBV6-1,TRBJ2-3,TRBD2,few,TGTGCCAGCAGGAGGACTAGCGGGAGTGCAGATACGCAGTATTTT,CASRRTSGSADTQYF
TRBV12-3/TRBV12-4,TRBJ2-7,.,few,TGTGCCAGCAGGGGCGGGACAGAGTACGAGCAGTACTTC,CASRGGTEYEQYF
TRBV29-1,TRBJ2-3,.,.,TGCAGCGCCAGGGGGGAGGACACAGATACGCAGTATTTT,CSARGEDTDTQYF
TRBV12-3/TRBV12-4,TRBJ2-5,TRBD1,.,TGTGCCAGCAGTCGAATCGACAGGGGGCTTGAGACCCAGTACTTC,CASSRIDRGLETQYF
TRBV6-2/TRBV6-3,TRBJ2-7,.,.,TGTGCCAGCACCCGGGAGCCGTACGAGCAGTACTTC,CASTREPYEQYF
TRBV24-1,TRBJ2-3,.,.,TGTGCCACCAGTGATAGCGTGGCAGATACGCAGTATTTT,CATSDSVADTQYF
TRBV5-6,TRBJ2-4,.,.,TGTGCCAGCAGCACCAACAAGGGGGGGTTTTCCGAAAACATTCAGTACTTC,CASSTNKGGFSENIQYF
TRBV5-1,TRBJ2-3,TRBD1,.,TGCGCCAGCAGCTTGTCAGGGGGCTGGTCAGATACGCAGTATTTT,CASSLSGGWSDTQYF
TRBV12-3/TRBV12-4,TRBJ1-2,.,.,TGTGCCAGCAGTTTAAGAGGCGGGGCAGGTTATGGCTACACCTTC,CASSLRGGAGYGYTF
TRBV7-3,TRBJ2-1,.,few,TGTGCCAGCAGCCCAACCATGGGAATAAGCAATGAGCAGTTCTTC,CASSPTMGISNEQFF
TRBV20-1,TRBJ2-3,.,few,TGCAGTGCCATATCCGGGACGTCTACGCAGTATTTT,CSAISGTSTQYF
TRBV14,TRBJ2-7,.,few,TGTGCCAGCAGCCTATGGACTGGGAATGGCGAGCAGTACTTC,CASSLWTGNGEQYF
TRBV10-3,TRBJ2-7,TRBD2,many,TGTGCCATCAGTGCGACTAGCGGGAGGAACGAGCAGTACTTC,CAISATSGRNEQYF
TRBV29-1,TRBJ2-7,.,many,TGCAGCGTTGAACGTGGAGGTAACGACGAGCAGTACTTC,CSVERGGNDEQYF
TRBV20-1,TRBJ2-1,TRBD1,many,TGCAGTGCTAGTGACAGGGGGCGTATAAATGAGCAGTTCTTC,CSASDRGRINEQFF